This TCR beta chain was sequenced during a study of blood T cells in healthy people across ages. Study-wide results and limits: Estimated diversity that came from one million T cells was considered an underestimate. Naive CD4+ cells and diversity were both higher in long-lived donors than in aged donors. TCR beta diversity was tightly associated with the proportion of naive T cells.

This clonotype was counted only a few times. Its antigen is still unknown. A J-beta primer mix and a sample-barcoded 5' primer were used in a second PCR of roughly 6 to 12 cycles. One entry per CDR3 protein, called by TCRdb with MiXCR from the 5' RACE reads. Altogether around 1,000,000 distinct CDR3 sequences are present, approximately 38% being singletons, with the ten largest covering 10% to 15%. Per sample, a minimum of 6 million PBMCs were isolated. V lost 4 bases and J lost 2; bases outside the gene matches: 14. The CDR3 loop spans 18 amino acids. The germline V gene has CDR1 SGHDT and CDR2 YYEEEE.

The chain has TRBV5-6 and TRBJ2-1, with 8 bases that match TRBD1. The origin of this receptor is a man aged 18 to 29 in good health. Sequences were obtained from blood. CDR3 bases: TGTGCCAGCAGCGGGCAAACAGGGGGGAAAAGTACCTACAATGAGCAGTTCTTC. Translating gives CASSGQTGGKSTYNEQFF.